This entry lists 10 T cell receptor beta chains sequenced from one sample in a study of shared clonotypes between healthy human individuals. TCRdb's table, derived via immunoSEQ multiplex PCR, lists solely in-frame clones and lacks some. The table includes 1 million to 1.3 million clones, approximately 80% detected once. The specimen was memory CD4+ T cells from PBMCs. Regarding subset: CD45RA-negative fraction. The source of these receptors is a young man in good health. Some clones in this sample may be carry-over from other donors' samples.

The V gene is TRBV28, the J gene TRBJ2-3; 9 bases are shared with TRBD1. The CDR3 consists of 16 residues. V shed 4 bases and J 2 bases; nucleotides not matched to a gene: 7. The germline gives CDR1 MDHEN, CDR2 SYDVKM. The DNA for the CDR3 is TGTGCCAGCAGTTCGGCCGGGACAGGGTACACAGATACGCAGTATTTT. Its translation: CASSSAGTGYTDTQYF.

The chain has TRBV10-3 and TRBJ2-7; the D call may be TRBD1 or TRBD2 (6 bases each). The CDR3 totals 13 residues. V lost 0 bases to trimming and J lost 7 bases, with 10 bases between them. In germline, CDR1 is ENHRY, CDR2 SYGVKD. CDR3 in amino acids: CAISESGAGEQYF. The CDR3 DNA reads TGTGCCATCAGTGAGTCGGGGGCGGGAGAGCAGTACTTC.

This chain links TRBV10-2 with TRBJ2-5; TRBD2 agrees at 8 bases. The DNA end lines up better with TRBJ2-7; the J call may be wrong. The germline V gene encodes CDR1 WSHSY and CDR2 SAAADI. The CDR3 has 15 residues. The CDR3 sequence: CASSERGGTIHEQYF. The CDR3 DNA follows: TGCGCCAGCAGTGAGCGCGGGGGGACTATCCACGAGCAGTACTTC.

The chain joins TRBV27 to TRBJ2-5; the D gene is possibly TRBD2 (5 bases). Germline-derived CDR1 and CDR2 are MNHEY and SMNVEV (reference sequence). V was clipped by 5 bases and J by 3 bases, with 10 bases between them. The CDR3 runs to 13 residues. CDR3 nucleotides: TGTGCCAGCAGTGGACTGGGAAAAGAGACCCAGTACTTC. Protein product: CASSGLGKETQYF.

This sequence joins TRBV28 and TRBJ2-1; 7 positions match TRBD2. Looked up from germline, CDR1 is MDHEN and CDR2 is SYDVKM. With V trimmed by 1 base and J by 8 bases, 14 bases remained unmatched. The CDR3 sequence is 17 residues long. CDR3 amino acids: CASSLFGSRLAYDEQFF. The CDR3 DNA follows: TGTGCCAGCAGTTTATTCGGATCGAGACTAGCTTATGATGAGCAGTTCTTC.

This clone turned up a few times. The chain uses TRBV7-2 and TRBJ1-2; a weak D match, TRBD1 (6 bases). This CDR3 region has 14 residues. Trimming removed 3 bases from V and 3 bases from J, with 11 bases in between. In germline, CDR1 is SGHTA, CDR2 FQGNSA. CDR3 in amino acids: CASSFTRQDYGYTF. The CDR3 bases are TGTGCCAGCAGCTTCACCAGACAGGACTATGGCTACACCTTC.

The table lists this clone with a few counts. This chain joins TRBV7-2 and TRBJ2-3; D is perhaps TRBD2 (5 bases). V lost 5 bases and J lost 2, with 11 bases in between. Germline V gene sequence: CDR1 SGHTA, CDR2 FQGNSA. The CDR3 runs 14 residues. The CDR3 DNA sequence: TGTGCCAGCAGCCCATCACTAGTCACAGATACGCAGTATTTT. The encoded protein is CASSPSLVTDTQYF.

This clone was observed a handful of times. The CDR3 protein is CASSEPGQKETQYF. CDR3 in DNA: TGCGCCAGCAGCGAGCCGGGACAGAAAGAGACCCAGTACTTC. J is TRBJ2-5 and V is TRBV5-1, with 7 bases that match TRBD1. V was clipped by 4 bases and J by 3 bases; unmatched bases: 6. The V gene's germline CDR1 is SGHRS and CDR2 YFSETQ. The CDR3 covers 14 residues.

This rearrangement joins TRBV10-2 to TRBJ2-7; D is possibly TRBD1 or TRBD2 (5 bases each). The germline V gene encodes CDR1 WSHSY and CDR2 SAAADI. The CDR3 covers 14 residues. Trimming cost V 1 base and J 7 bases, with 14 bases left between them. CDR3 sequence reads: CASSEYREGWEQYF. The CDR3 DNA is TGCGCCAGCAGTGAGTACCGAGAGGGGTGGGAGCAGTACTTC.

The chain has TRBV5-1 and TRBJ1-4; D perhaps matches TRBD1 (6 bases). Per the germline V gene, CDR1 is SGHRS and CDR2 is YFSETQ. The V end lost 3 bases, the J end lost 0 bases, and 12 bases lay between the germline ends. CDR3 length: 16 residues. DNA of the CDR3: TGCGCCAGCAGCTCAGGGGCAAGTGCAACTAATGAAAAACTGTTTTTT. Protein sequence: CASSSGASATNEKLFF.